The entry that follows covers one TCR beta chain sequence. The antigen is not known. The sample carries other DNA sequences with the same CDR3. The repertoire was sequenced with immunoSEQ multiplex PCR; TCRdb's copy has only in-frame clones and lacks some. In the table there are about 62,000 clones, less than 85% of which are singletons. This record belongs to a study of OX40 agonist ivuxolimab in advanced cancers. Study at large: Age averaged around 54 years (range about 20 to 80), and about 86% were male.

Study-wide results and limits: Fewer expanded clones were found on average in CD4+ than in CD8+ T cells.

Autoimmune disease history or systemic immunosuppression led to patient exclusion. This CDR3 is built from 12 residues. Germline loops: CDR1 SGHTA, CDR2 FQGNSA. Trimming removed 5 bases from V and 2 bases from J, with 4 bases in between. The TCR sequence derives from an adult with an advanced solid tumor such as melanoma, head and neck, liver or kidney cancer. This sequence joins TRBV7-2 and TRBJ2-1; no clear D gene. The specimen was CD4+ or CD8+ T cells sorted from blood, collected in a trial of the OX40 agonist ivuxolimab. CDR3 sequence reads: CASSLAYNEQFF. CDR3 in DNA: TGTGCCAGCAGCCTGGCCTACAATGAGCAGTTCTTC. Filled out from reference TRBV7-2 and TRBJ2-1, the complete variable domain reads GAGVSQSPSNKVTEKGKDVELRCDPISGHTALYWYRQSLGQGLEFLIYFQGNSAPDKSGLPSDRFSAERTGGSVSTLTIQRTQQEDSAVYLCASSLAYNEQFFGPGTRLTVL.